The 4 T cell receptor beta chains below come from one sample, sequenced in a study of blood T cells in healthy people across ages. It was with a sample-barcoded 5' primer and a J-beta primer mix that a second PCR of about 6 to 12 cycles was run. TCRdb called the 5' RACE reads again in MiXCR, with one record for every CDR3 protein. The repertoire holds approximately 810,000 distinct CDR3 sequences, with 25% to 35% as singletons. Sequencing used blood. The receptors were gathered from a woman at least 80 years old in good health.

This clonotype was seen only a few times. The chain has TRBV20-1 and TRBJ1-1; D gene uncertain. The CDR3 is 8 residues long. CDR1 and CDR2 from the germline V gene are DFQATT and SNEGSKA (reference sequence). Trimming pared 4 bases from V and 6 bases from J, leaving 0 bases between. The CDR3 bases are TGCAGTGCTACTGAAGCTTTCTTT. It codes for CSATEAFF.

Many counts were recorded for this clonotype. CDR3 residues: CSVGAGKADTQYF. The CDR3 DNA is TGCAGCGTTGGAGCAGGGAAAGCAGATACGCAGTATTTT. V gene TRBV29-1 combines with J gene TRBJ2-3; TRBD1 is a possible D gene (5 bases). V gave up 4 bases and J gave up 4 bases, with 12 bases separating them. The CDR3 runs 13 residues. Germline values: CDR1 SQVTM, CDR2 ANQGSEA.

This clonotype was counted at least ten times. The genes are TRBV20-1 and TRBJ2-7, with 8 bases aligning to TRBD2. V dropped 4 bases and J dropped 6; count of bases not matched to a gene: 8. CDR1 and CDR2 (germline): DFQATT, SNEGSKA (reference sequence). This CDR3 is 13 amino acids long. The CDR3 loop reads CSATTGLDGEQYF. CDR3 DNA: TGCAGTGCTACAACGGGACTAGACGGCGAGCAGTACTTC.

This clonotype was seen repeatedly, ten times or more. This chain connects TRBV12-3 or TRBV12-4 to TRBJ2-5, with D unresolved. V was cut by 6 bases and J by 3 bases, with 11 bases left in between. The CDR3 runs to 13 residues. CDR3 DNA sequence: TGTGCCAGCAGGAAAACACCAAAAGAGACCCAGTACTTC. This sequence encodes CASRKTPKETQYF.